This T cell receptor beta chain comes out of a study of T cells after yellow fever vaccination. Study outcomes and limitations: Only a minor proportion of clonotypes was detected across both CD4 and CD8 compartments.

TCRdb reanalysed the 5' RACE reads using MiXCR and keeps one entry per CDR3 protein. The table has some 320,000 distinct CDR3 sequences, around 4.5% seen once; the top ten hold just under 20%. This clonotype has at least ten counts. Its antigen is as yet unknown. This sequence originates from a man aged 18 to 29 who received the YFV17D yellow fever vaccine. The starting material was PBMCs, obtained 15 days after the yellow fever booster vaccination.

CDR3 in DNA: TGCAGTGCTAGTGATCCGGGACTAGAAAATTCACCCCTCCACTTT. Translated, it gives CSASDPGLENSPLHF. The V gene is TRBV20-1, the J gene TRBJ1-6; the D gene is possibly TRBD1 (5 bases). Germline CDR1 DFQATT, CDR2 SNEGSKA (reference sequence). The CDR3 is made up of 15 amino acids. Trimming pared 3 bases from V and 7 bases from J, leaving 16 bases between.